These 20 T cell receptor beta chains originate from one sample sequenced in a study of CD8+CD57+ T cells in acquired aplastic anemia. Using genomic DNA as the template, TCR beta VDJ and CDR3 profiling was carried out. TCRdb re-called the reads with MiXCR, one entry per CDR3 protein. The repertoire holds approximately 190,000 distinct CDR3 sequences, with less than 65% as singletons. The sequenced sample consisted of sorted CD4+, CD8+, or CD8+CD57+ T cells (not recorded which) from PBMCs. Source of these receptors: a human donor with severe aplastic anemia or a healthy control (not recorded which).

CDR3 nucleotide sequence: TGTGCCAGCGGACAGGGGGTCGAAACCGGGGAGCTGTTTTTT. This translates into CASGQGVETGELFF. The V and J genes are TRBV6-4 and TRBJ2-2; 10 nucleotides align to TRBD1. Germline-derived CDR1 and CDR2 are MRHNA and SNTAGT. Trimming took 8 bases from V and 5 from J; bases not matched to a gene: 5. This CDR3 comprises 14 residues.

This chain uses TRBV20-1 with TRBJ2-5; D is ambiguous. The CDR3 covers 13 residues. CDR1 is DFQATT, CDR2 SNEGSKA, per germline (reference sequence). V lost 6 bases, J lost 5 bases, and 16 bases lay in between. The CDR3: CSATSLGWETQYF. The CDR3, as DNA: TGCAGTGCAACCTCCCTGGGCTGGGAGACCCAGTACTTC.

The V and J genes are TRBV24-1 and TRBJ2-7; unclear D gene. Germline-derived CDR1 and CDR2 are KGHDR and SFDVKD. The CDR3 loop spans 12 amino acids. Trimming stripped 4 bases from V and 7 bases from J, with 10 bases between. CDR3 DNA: TGTGCCACCAGTGAGGGTATTTCTGAGCAGTACTTC. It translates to CATSEGISEQYF.

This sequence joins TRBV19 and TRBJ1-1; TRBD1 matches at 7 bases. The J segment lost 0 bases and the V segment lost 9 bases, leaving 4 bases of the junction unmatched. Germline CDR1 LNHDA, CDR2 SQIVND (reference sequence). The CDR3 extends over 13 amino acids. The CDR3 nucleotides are TGTGCCAGCTCCGGGACAGTGAACACTGAAGCTTTCTTT. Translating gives CASSGTVNTEAFF.

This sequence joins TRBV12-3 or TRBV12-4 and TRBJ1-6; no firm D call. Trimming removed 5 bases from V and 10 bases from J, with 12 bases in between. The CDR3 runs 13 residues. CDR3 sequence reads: CASSLDPGSPLHF. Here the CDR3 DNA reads TGTGCCAGCAGTCTAGATCCCGGGTCACCCCTCCACTTT.

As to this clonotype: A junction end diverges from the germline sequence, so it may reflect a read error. This chain's CDR3 is CASGVSYEQHF. The CDR3 DNA sequence: TGTGCCAGCGGGGTATCCTACGAGCAGCACTTC. The rearrangement uses TRBV6-1 and TRBJ2-7; D gene unclear. CDR3 length equals 11 residues. CDR1 is MNHNS, CDR2 SASEGT, per germline.

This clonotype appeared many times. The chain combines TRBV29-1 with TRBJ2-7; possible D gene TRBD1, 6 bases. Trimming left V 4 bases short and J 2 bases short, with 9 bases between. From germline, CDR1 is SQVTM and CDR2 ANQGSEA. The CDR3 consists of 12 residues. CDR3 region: CSVAGTTYEQYF. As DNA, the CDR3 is TGCAGCGTTGCCGGGACAACCTACGAGCAGTACTTC.

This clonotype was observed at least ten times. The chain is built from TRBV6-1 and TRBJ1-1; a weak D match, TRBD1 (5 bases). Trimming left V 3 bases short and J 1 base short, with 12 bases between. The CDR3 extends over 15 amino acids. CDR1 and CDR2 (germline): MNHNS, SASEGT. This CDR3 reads CASSDLGLTNTEAFF. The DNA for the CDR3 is TGTGCCAGCAGTGACCTGGGACTGACGAACACTGAAGCTTTCTTT.

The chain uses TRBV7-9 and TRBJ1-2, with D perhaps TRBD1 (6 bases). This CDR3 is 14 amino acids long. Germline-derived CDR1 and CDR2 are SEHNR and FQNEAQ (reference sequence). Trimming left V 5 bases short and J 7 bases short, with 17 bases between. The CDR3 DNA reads TGTGCCAGCAGCCAAGAGCCAGGGGAAATTGGCTACACCTTC. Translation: CASSQEPGEIGYTF.

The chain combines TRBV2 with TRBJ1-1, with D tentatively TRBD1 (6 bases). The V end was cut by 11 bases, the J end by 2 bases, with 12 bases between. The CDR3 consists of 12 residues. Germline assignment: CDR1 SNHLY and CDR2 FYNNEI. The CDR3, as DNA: TGTGCCTCCATACAGGGCAACACTGAAGCTTTCTTT. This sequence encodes CASIQGNTEAFF.

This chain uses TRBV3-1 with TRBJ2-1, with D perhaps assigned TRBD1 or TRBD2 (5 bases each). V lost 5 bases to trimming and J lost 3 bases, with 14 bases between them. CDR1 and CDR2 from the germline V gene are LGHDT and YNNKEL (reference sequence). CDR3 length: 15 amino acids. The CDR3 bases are TGTGCCAGCAGCTCGCCCGGGACGGACTACAATGAGCAGTTCTTC. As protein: CASSSPGTDYNEQFF.

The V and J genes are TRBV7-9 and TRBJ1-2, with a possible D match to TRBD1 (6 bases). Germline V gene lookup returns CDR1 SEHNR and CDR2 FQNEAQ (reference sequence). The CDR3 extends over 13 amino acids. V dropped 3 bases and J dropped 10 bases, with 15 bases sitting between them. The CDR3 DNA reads TGTGCCAGCAGCTTTATGGACAGCCCCTCCTACACCTTC. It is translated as CASSFMDSPSYTF.

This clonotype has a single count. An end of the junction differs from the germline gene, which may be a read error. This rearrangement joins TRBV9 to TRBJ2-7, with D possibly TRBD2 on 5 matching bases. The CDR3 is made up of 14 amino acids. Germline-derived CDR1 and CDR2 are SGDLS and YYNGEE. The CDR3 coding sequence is TGCGCCAGCAGCCAAGAGGGCACGACCTACGAGCAGTACTTC. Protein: CASSQEGTTYEQYF.

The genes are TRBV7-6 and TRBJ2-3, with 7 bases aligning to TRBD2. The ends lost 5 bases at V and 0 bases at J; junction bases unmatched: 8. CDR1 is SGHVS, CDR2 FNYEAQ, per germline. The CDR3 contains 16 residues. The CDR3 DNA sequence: TGTGCCAGCAGCGGGTGGGGAGGGACTAGCACAGATACGCAGTATTTT. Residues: CASSGWGGTSTDTQYF.

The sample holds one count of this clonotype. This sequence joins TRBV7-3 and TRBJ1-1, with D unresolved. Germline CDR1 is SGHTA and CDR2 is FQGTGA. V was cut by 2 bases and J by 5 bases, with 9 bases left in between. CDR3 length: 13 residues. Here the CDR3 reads CASSLDVWTEAFF. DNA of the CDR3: TGTGCCAGCAGCTTAGATGTCTGGACTGAAGCTTTCTTT.

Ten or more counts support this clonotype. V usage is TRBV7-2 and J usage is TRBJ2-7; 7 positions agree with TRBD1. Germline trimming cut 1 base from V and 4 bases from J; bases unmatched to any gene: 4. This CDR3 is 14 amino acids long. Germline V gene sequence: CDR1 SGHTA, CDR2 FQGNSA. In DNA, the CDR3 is TGTGCCAGCAGCTTAGGAGACAGGGTTTACGAGCAGTACTTC. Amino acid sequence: CASSLGDRVYEQYF.

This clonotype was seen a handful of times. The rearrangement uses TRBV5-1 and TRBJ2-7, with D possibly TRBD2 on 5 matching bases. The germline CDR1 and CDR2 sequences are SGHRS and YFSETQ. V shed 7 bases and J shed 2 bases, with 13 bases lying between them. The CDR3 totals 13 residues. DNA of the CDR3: TGCGCCAGCGCCCCTGGAGGAACCTACGAGCAGTACTTC. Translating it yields CASAPGGTYEQYF.

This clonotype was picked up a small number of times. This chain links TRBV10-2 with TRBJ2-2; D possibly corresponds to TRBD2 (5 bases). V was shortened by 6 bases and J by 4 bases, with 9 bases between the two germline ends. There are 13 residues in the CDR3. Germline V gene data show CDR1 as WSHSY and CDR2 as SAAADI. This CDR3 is CASSFSVTGELFF. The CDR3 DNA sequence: TGCGCCAGCAGCTTTAGCGTCACCGGGGAGCTGTTTTTT.

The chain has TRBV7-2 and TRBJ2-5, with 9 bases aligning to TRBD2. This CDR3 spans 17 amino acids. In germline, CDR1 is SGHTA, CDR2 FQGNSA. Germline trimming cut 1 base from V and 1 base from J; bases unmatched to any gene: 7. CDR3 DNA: TGTGCCAGCAGCTTAGAAACCGTGGGACTAGCCCAAGAGACCCAGTACTTC. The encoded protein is CASSLETVGLAQETQYF. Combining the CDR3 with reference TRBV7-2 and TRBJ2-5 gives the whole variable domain GAGVSQSPSNKVTEKGKDVELRCDPISGHTALYWYRQSLGQGLEFLIYFQGNSAPDKSGLPSDRFSAERTGGSVSTLTIQRTQQEDSAVYLCASSLETVGLAQETQYFGPGTRLLVL.

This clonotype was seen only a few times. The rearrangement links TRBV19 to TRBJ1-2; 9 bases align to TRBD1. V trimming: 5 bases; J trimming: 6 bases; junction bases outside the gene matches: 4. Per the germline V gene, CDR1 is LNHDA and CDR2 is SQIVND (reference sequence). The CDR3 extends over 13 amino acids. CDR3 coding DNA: TGTGCCAGTAGTCCAAGGGACAGGGATGGCTACACCTTC. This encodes CASSPRDRDGYTF. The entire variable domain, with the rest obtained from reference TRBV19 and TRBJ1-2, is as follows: DGGITQSPKYLFRKEGQNVTLSCEQNLNHDAMYWYRQDPGQGLRLIYYSQIVNDFQKGDIAEGYSVSREKKESFPLTVTSAQKNPTAFYLCASSPRDRDGYTFGSGTRLTVV.